The TCR beta chain under discussion was sequenced for a study of T cell changes during pregnancy in multiple sclerosis. Sequencing was performed with immunoSEQ multiplex PCR; in TCRdb, only in-frame clones are kept and a portion is missing. This table has 35,000 to 55,000 clones, approximately 92% appearing once. The sequence was obtained from a female donor with multiple sclerosis, enrolled in a pregnancy study. The sequencing here drew on CD4+ T cells from peripheral blood mononuclear cells, taken before pregnancy.

The CDR3 coding sequence is TGCGCCAGCAGCTTGGGGACAGACTACAATGAGCAGTTCTTC. Amino acids: CASSLGTDYNEQFF. V gene TRBV5-1 combines with J gene TRBJ2-1, with D possibly being TRBD1 (6 bases). The CDR3 has 14 residues. The V end lost 0 bases, the J end lost 3 bases, and 7 bases lay between the germline ends. The germline CDR1 and CDR2 sequences are SGHRS and YFSETQ.